This T cell receptor beta chain appears in the sequencing data of a study of CD8 T cells in Susac syndrome. RNA amounts of about 0.5 to 1 ug underwent reverse transcription with random hexamers. Amplification of TCR beta CDR3 used immunoSEQ multiplex PCR across 54 Vbeta and 13 Jbeta. TCRdb recomputed calls from the immunoSEQ multiplex PCR reads with MiXCR, one row per CDR3 protein. The sample includes approximately 120,000 distinct CDR3 sequences, 85% to 95% of them seen just once. The specimen sequenced was CD8+ T cells from PBMCs. The receptor comes from a human donor in good health.

CDR3 bases: TGCAGCGTTGAAAAACTGCTGATACTCTACAATGAGCAGTTCTTC. Protein sequence: CSVEKLLILYNEQFF. The chain is built from TRBV29-1 and TRBJ2-1; D is undetermined. The germline CDR1 and CDR2 sequences are SQVTM and ANQGSEA. The CDR3 spans 15 residues. Trimming took off 2 bases at V and 3 bases at J, with 14 bases between the two ends.